The clone carrying this TCR beta chain was detected many times. Its antigen is still unknown. The germline CDR1 and CDR2 sequences are MNHEY and SVGAGI. Trimming took off 4 bases at V and 0 bases at J, with 10 bases between the two ends. This CDR3 is built from 15 residues. The sample comes from a study of early T cells in non-severe SARS-CoV-2 infection. Background on the study: Unsorted whole blood bulk RNA was sequenced, with unpaired chains. Study conclusions and caveats: A preference for anti-spike CD8 responses marked VDJdb matching, which missed private and CD4 specificities.

Unique molecular identifiers (one per individual cDNA molecule) were attached. TCRdb itself ran the 5' RACE reads through MiXCR, one entry per CDR3 protein. This table holds under 25,000 distinct CDR3 sequences, 3.5% to 5% found once. Sequencing was done on a sample of whole blood. The chain combines TRBV6-5 with TRBJ1-5, with D perhaps TRBD1 (6 bases). This receptor was taken from an adult who was a healthcare worker with PCR-confirmed SARS-CoV-2 infection or an uninfected control (not recorded which). The DNA for the CDR3 is TGTGCCAGCAGTTTTACAGGGACTAGCAATCAGCCCCAGCATTTT. Its protein is CASSFTGTSNQPQHF.